Sequencing of this TCR beta chain was carried out in a study of T cell responses to AZD1222 COVID-19 vaccine. Study-level information: Second-dose timings of about 4 or about 12 weeks were pooled. Points from the study as a whole: The donor cohort was predominantly white British with a female majority, and clonal diversity may have been underestimated. Dominant CD4 TCR responses targeted spike regions 160-218 and 743-854. The reported proportion of spike-specific TCRs targeting unmutated variant regions was nearly half.

Profiling relied on immunoSEQ multiplex PCR, and the TCRdb table lists in-frame clones only, not all of them. The sample lists more than 150,000 clones; about nine tenths were seen once. In regard to this clone: What it binds is not known.

The length of the CDR3 is 15 residues. V was clipped by 3 bases and J by 1 base, with 12 bases between them. Germline V gene sequence: CDR1 KGHSH, CDR2 LQKENI. The sequence was collected from an adult in good health. The V call is TRBV18, the J call TRBJ1-1; D ambiguous. The sequenced sample was peripheral blood, obtained on day 0 of AZD1222 vaccination. DNA for the CDR3: TGTGCCAGCTCACCCCCCGGGCGGGGGAACACTGAAGCTTTCTTT. As protein: CASSPPGRGNTEAFF.